The 18 T cell receptor beta chains below come from one sample, sequenced in a study of patients and donors after allogeneic stem cell transplantation. Each CDR3 protein is one row after TCRdb ran MiXCR on the RT-PCR reads. The data show about 150,000 distinct CDR3 sequences, roughly 35% seen once. Sequenced material: blood, either unsorted or a sorted T cell fraction (not recorded which). All receptors come from a human donor who was either an allogeneic HSCT recipient or a stem cell or donor lymphocyte infusion donor (not recorded which). It is not recorded whose cells these are; they may come from a transplant donor.

The chain carries TRBV10-3 and TRBJ2-7; D is undetermined. Germline CDR1 reads ENHRY; CDR2 reads SYGVKD. The CDR3 is 14 residues long. V was cut by 3 bases and J by 3 bases, with 12 bases left in between. CDR3 sequence reads: CAISDLGAHYEQYF. The CDR3 DNA reads TGTGCCATCAGTGACTTGGGCGCGCACTACGAGCAGTACTTC.

The chain employs TRBV5-6 and TRBJ1-6; D is unresolved. Germline-derived CDR1 and CDR2 are SGHDT and YYEEEE. CDR3 length: 12 amino acids. Trimming stripped 0 bases from V and 10 bases from J, with 5 bases between. CDR3 region: CASSLEFSPLHF. The CDR3 nucleotides read TGTGCCAGCAGCTTGGAGTTCTCACCCCTCCACTTT.

This clonotype was detected only a few times. The rearrangement uses TRBV5-1 and TRBJ2-1; TRBD1 or TRBD2 may be the D gene (6 bases each). Trimming took off 4 bases at V and 4 bases at J, with 15 bases between the two ends. Germline V gene data show CDR1 as SGHRS and CDR2 as YFSETQ. This CDR3 is built from 15 residues. The CDR3: CASSPAGGRYNEQFF. In nucleotides, the CDR3 is TGCGCCAGCAGCCCGGCCGGGGGCCGGTACAATGAGCAGTTCTTC.

This chain links TRBV28 with TRBJ1-6, with D maybe TRBD1 (6 bases). This CDR3 is 15 amino acids long. With 6 bases removed from V and 6 bases from J, the gap between germline ends came to 15 bases. CDR1 and CDR2 from the germline V gene are MDHEN and SYDVKM. The CDR3 sequence is CASRHRDIPNSPLHF. CDR3 coding DNA: TGTGCCAGCAGACACCGGGACATTCCTAATTCACCCCTCCACTTT. Complete variable domain (other parts from reference TRBV28 and TRBJ1-6): DVKVTQSSRYLVKRTGEKVFLECVQDMDHENMFWYRQDPGLGLRLIYFSYDVKMKEKGDIPEGYSVSREKKERFSLILESASTNQTSMYLCASRHRDIPNSPLHFGNGTRLTVT.

This clonotype was counted at least ten times. The rearrangement joins TRBV3-1 to TRBJ1-5; TRBD1 is a possible D gene (5 bases). Germline V gives CDR1 LGHDT, CDR2 YNNKEL (reference sequence). The CDR3 contains 15 residues. V was trimmed by 4 bases and J by 3 bases, leaving 13 bases between them. The CDR3 reads CASSLGLRDNQPQHF. The CDR3 nucleotides are TGTGCCAGCAGCCTGGGGCTGCGGGACAATCAGCCCCAGCATTTT.

This clonotype was counted a few times. The genes are TRBV5-6 and TRBJ1-5, with no clear D. V lost 3 bases and J lost 5, with 9 bases in between. Germline loops: CDR1 SGHDT, CDR2 YYEEEE. The length of the CDR3 is 13 residues. CDR3 in DNA: TGTGCCAGCAGCTCGGGTCCCGATCAGCCCCAGCATTTT. It is translated as CASSSGPDQPQHF.

This clonotype was seen a few times. V is TRBV15 and J is TRBJ1-6; 9 bases align to TRBD1. This CDR3 is 20 amino acids long. In germline, CDR1 is LNHNV, CDR2 YYDKDF (reference sequence). V lost 5 bases and J lost 0; bases outside the gene matches: 14. The CDR3 is CATSLTPGTGSSSYNSPLHF. Written as DNA, the CDR3 is TGTGCCACCAGCCTCACCCCCGGGACAGGGTCAAGCTCCTATAATTCACCCCTCCACTTT.

This clonotype showed up just a few times. The CDR3 bases are TGCAGTGCTAGCCGGGACAGCTCTAACTATGGCTACACCTTC. This encodes CSASRDSSNYGYTF. V is TRBV20-1 and J is TRBJ1-2, with TRBD1 matching over 7 bases. The CDR3 is 14 amino acids. J lost 0 bases, V lost 3 bases, and 4 bases had no gene match. Per the germline V gene, CDR1 is DFQATT and CDR2 is SNEGSKA (reference sequence).

The chain is built from TRBV29-1 and TRBJ1-1; unclear D gene. Germline CDR1 is SQVTM and CDR2 is ANQGSEA. The V gene lost 5 bases and the J gene lost 6 bases, with 16 bases spanning the gap. The CDR3 runs 13 residues. This chain's CDR3 is CSVSARTYAEAFF. DNA for the CDR3: TGCAGCGTTTCGGCCCGAACCTACGCTGAAGCTTTCTTT.

The chain has TRBV7-9 and TRBJ1-2; possibly TRBD1 for D (6 bases). Trimming stripped 4 bases from V and 0 bases from J, with 9 bases between. The germline V gene has CDR1 SEHNR and CDR2 FQNEAQ (reference sequence). The CDR3 runs 14 residues. This chain's CDR3 is CASSSTGSNYGYTF. The CDR3 DNA sequence: TGTGCCAGCAGCTCCACAGGGTCTAACTATGGCTACACCTTC.

The chain recombines TRBV7-2 with TRBJ2-6, with a weak D call TRBD1 (5 bases). The CDR3 loop spans 17 amino acids. Looked up from germline, CDR1 is SGHTA and CDR2 is FQGNSA. The V gene lost 2 bases and the J gene lost 0 bases, with 11 bases spanning the gap. CDR3 in DNA: TGTGCCAGCAGCTTAAGCAGGGTTACCTCTGGGGCCAACGTCCTGACTTTC. Residues: CASSLSRVTSGANVLTF. The variable domain in full, with the rest retrieved from reference TRBV7-2 and TRBJ2-6, is GAGVSQSPSNKVTEKGKDVELRCDPISGHTALYWYRQSLGQGLEFLIYFQGNSAPDKSGLPSDRFSAERTGGSVSTLTIQRTQQEDSAVYLCASSLSRVTSGANVLTFGAGSRLTVL.

This clonotype was observed a few times. The chain employs TRBV20-1 and TRBJ2-3, with 7 nucleotides matching TRBD2. With V trimmed by 3 bases and J by 6 bases, 12 bases remained unmatched. CDR3 length equals 15 residues. The germline gives CDR1 DFQATT, CDR2 SNEGSKA (reference sequence). CDR3 in DNA: TGCAGTGCTAGTGGAACAGCGGGGAAGTGGGATACGCAGTATTTT. It is translated as CSASGTAGKWDTQYF.

This clonotype was detected a few times. This rearrangement joins TRBV29-1 to TRBJ2-1; 10 nucleotides match TRBD1. The length of the CDR3 is 15 residues. Trimming removed 5 bases from V and 7 bases from J; junction bases left unmatched: 11. The V gene's germline CDR1 is SQVTM and CDR2 ANQGSEA. CDR3 in amino acids: CSVQNLGQGRNEQFF. CDR3 in DNA: TGCAGCGTTCAGAACTTGGGACAGGGGAGGAATGAGCAGTTCTTC.

This clonotype was found a few times. V usage is TRBV20-1 and J usage is TRBJ2-1, with D tentatively TRBD1 (5 bases). In germline, CDR1 is DFQATT, CDR2 SNEGSKA (reference sequence). This CDR3 is 14 amino acids long. V was shortened by 0 bases and J by 3 bases, with 9 bases between the two germline ends. This CDR3 reads CSAREGRHYNEQFF. The CDR3 bases are TGCAGTGCTAGAGAGGGGCGTCACTACAATGAGCAGTTCTTC.

This clonotype was counted between two and nine times. This chain joins TRBV6-2 or TRBV6-3 and TRBJ2-7; D is ambiguous. Trimming took 7 bases from V and 7 from J, leaving 8 bases between them. The CDR3 spans 10 residues. From germline, CDR1 is MNHEY and CDR2 SVGEGT. CDR3 in DNA: TGTGCCAGCATGGTGGGGGAGCAGTACTTC. It specifies CASMVGEQYF.

This clonotype has just a few counts. The rearrangement uses TRBV20-1 and TRBJ1-6; 9 positions agree with TRBD1. V shed 6 bases, J shed 10 bases, and the junction held 16 bases outside the gene matches. This CDR3 comprises 16 residues. Germline CDR1 DFQATT, CDR2 SNEGSKA (reference sequence). The CDR3 DNA reads as TGCAGTGCGTCGGGACAGGGCGGCAAAGGAGGATCACCCCTCCACTTT. Protein sequence: CSASGQGGKGGSPLHF.

This chain links TRBV5-1 with TRBJ1-2; 7 nucleotides agree with TRBD1. Germline assignment: CDR1 SGHRS and CDR2 YFSETQ. This CDR3 is built from 15 residues. J gave up 4 bases and V 4 bases, and 10 bases lay outside the gene matches. DNA of the CDR3: TGCGCCAGCAGCCCCGCGGGACAGCTACGCTATGGCTACACCTTC. As protein: CASSPAGQLRYGYTF.

This clonotype was observed a handful of times. The chain employs TRBV29-1 and TRBJ1-1; 7 bases align to TRBD1. The germline V gene has CDR1 SQVTM and CDR2 ANQGSEA. The CDR3 has 14 amino acids. Trimming took 5 bases from V and 6 from J; bases not matched to a gene: 12. The CDR3 loop is CSVNPADREAEAFF. CDR3 DNA: TGCAGCGTTAATCCGGCCGACAGGGAGGCTGAAGCTTTCTTT.